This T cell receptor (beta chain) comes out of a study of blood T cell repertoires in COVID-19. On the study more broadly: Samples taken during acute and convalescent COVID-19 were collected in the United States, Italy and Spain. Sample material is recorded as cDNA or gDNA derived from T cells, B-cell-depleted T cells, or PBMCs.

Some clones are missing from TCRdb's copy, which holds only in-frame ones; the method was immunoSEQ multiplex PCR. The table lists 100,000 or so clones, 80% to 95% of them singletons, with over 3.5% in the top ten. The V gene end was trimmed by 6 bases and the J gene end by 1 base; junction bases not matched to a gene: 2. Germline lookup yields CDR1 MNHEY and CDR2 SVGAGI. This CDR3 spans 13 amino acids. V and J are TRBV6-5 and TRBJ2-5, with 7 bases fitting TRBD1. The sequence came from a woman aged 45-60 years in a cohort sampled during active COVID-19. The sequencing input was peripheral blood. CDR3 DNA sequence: TGTGCCAGCAGATACAGGGGCCAAGAGACCCAGTACTTC. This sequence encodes CASRYRGQETQYF.